This TCR beta chain originates from a study of PD-1 blockade in mismatch repair-deficient tumors. Notes on the study in general: Rapid post-treatment expansion, then contraction, generally preceding radiologic response, marked tumor-resident clones.

The table came from immunoSEQ multiplex PCR; TCRdb's copy has only in-frame clones and leaves some out. The sample has roughly 120,000 clones, almost 90% seen once. Concerning this clone: Its antigen is still unknown.

The J segment lost 8 bases and the V segment lost 4 bases, leaving 6 bases of the junction unmatched. Germline V gene data show CDR1 as SGHNT and CDR2 as YYREEE (reference sequence). CDR3 length equals 14 residues. The sequence came from an adult with mismatch repair-deficient cancer. This rearrangement joins TRBV5-4 to TRBJ1-2, with 12 bases matching TRBD1. Material: peripheral blood, obtained 72 weeks after starting pembrolizumab. The CDR3 coding sequence is TGTGCCAGCAGCCCAGGGACAGGGGGCGGGGGCTACACCTTC. Translation gives CASSPGTGGGGYTF.